These T cell receptor beta chains were read from a single sample in a study of T cell responses to AZD1222 COVID-19 vaccine. The data were produced by immunoSEQ multiplex PCR, yet TCRdb's version contains in-frame clones alone and is incomplete. The sample includes roughly 130,000 clones, about 92% of them seen just once. The starting material was peripheral blood, obtained on day 0 of AZD1222 vaccination. Source of these receptors: an adult in good health. CDR3s leave out the opening cysteine and the closing phenylalanine or tryptophan. For some rows the clone size is stated as once, few or many, or as a class when expanded; others skip it.

cdr3_aa j_call clone_size v_call
ASSSPSTDTQY TRBJ2-3 once TRBV7-2
AISERLAENEQF TRBJ2-1 - TRBV10-3
ASSPSEQGSTEAF TRBJ1-1 - TRBV3-1/TRBV3-2
ASSAEGRTGSTDTQY TRBJ2-3 - TRBV2
ASSQPEGEREGYNEQF TRBJ2-1 - TRBV7-8
ASSAPTALTDTQY TRBJ2-3 - TRBV28
ASRGQGAREKLF TRBJ1-4 - TRBV27
ASSLTGANEQY TRBJ2-7 - TRBV11-2
ASSSGGGVDYEQY TRBJ2-7 - TRBV11-3
ASSPRATGLNTEAF TRBJ1-1 - TRBV18
ASSQDPRAGGETQY TRBJ2-5 - TRBV4-2
ASSYPGATGGYT TRBJ1-2 - TRBV6-2/TRBV6-3
ASGLRTGTSYNEQF TRBJ2-1 - TRBV12-5
ASSRTGDLNQPQH TRBJ1-5 - TRBV6-5
ASSQALRGEKLF TRBJ1-4 - TRBV4-3
ASSRSAPGLKGNEQF TRBJ2-1 - TRBV7-3
ASSTGTGALEAF TRBJ1-1 - TRBV5-4
ASSTRRTDRGVYEQY TRBJ2-7 - TRBV19
ASSAGGTDTQY TRBJ2-3 - TRBV2